This T cell receptor (beta chain) was identified in a study of Ad26.COV2.S vaccination and SARS-CoV-2 variants. Treatment here: some 20 received Ad26.COV2.S at low or high dose, single or two shots; 5 received placebo; per-sample allocation not given. Day 63 after the first vaccine or placebo injection was the time point for sampling. Adults aged 18-55 years in Boston included the donor. Comments on this clone: Its specificity is unknown.

The germline CDR1 and CDR2 sequences are SGHTA and FQGNSA. This CDR3 has 15 residues. The V segment lost 4 bases and the J segment 2 bases; nucleotides outside the gene matches: 8. Assay used: immunoSEQ multiplex PCR; TCRdb lists only in-frame clones, some missing. Of about 400,000 clones listed, roughly nine tenths were seen once; the top ten hold approximately 3.7%. Study-level results: Vaccine recipients posted higher spike-specific TCR breadth than their placebo counterparts. Similar non-spike TCR breadth was observed in recipients of vaccine and of placebo. Researchers cautioned that TCR breadth and depth analyses may have underestimated total T cell responses.

This sequence originates from a person between 18 and 65 years old who received the Ad26.COV2.S COVID-19 vaccine or a placebo. V gene TRBV7-2 combines with J gene TRBJ2-7; TRBD1 aligns across 7 bases. Sequenced material: peripheral blood, taken in a trial of Ad26.COV2.S vaccine versus placebo. The CDR3 protein is CASSYDRARTYEQYF. The CDR3 region has the DNA TGTGCCAGCAGCTACGACAGGGCCCGGACCTACGAGCAGTACTTC.